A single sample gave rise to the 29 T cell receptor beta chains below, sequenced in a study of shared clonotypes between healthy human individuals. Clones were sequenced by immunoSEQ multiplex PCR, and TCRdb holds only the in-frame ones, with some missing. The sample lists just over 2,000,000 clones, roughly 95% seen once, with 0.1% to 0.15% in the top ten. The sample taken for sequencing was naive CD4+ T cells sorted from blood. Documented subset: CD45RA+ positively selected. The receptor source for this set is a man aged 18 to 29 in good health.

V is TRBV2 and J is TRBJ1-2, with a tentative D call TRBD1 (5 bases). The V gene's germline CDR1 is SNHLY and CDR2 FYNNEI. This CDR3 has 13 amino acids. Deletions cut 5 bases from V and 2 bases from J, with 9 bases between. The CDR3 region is CASSQTANYGYTF. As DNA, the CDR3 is TGTGCCAGCAGTCAGACAGCCAACTATGGCTACACCTTC.

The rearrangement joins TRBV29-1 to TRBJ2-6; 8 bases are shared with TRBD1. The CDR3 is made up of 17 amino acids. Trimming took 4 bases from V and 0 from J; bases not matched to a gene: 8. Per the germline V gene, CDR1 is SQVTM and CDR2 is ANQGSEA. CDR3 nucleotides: TGCAGCGTTGTGGATGGGACAGGACTCTCTGGGGCCAACGTCCTGACTTTC. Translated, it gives CSVVDGTGLSGANVLTF.

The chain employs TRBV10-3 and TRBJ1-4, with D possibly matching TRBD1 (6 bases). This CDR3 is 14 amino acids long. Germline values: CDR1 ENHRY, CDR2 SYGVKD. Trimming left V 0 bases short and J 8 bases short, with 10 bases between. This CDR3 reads CAISESTGPEKLFF. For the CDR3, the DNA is TGTGCCATCAGTGAGTCGACAGGACCCGAAAAACTGTTTTTT.

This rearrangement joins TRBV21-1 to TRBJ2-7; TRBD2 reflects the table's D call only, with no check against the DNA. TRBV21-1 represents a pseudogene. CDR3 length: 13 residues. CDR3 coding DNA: TGTGCCAGCAGCAAAGTTGGGGGGTACGAGCAGTACTTC. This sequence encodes CASSKVGGYEQYF.

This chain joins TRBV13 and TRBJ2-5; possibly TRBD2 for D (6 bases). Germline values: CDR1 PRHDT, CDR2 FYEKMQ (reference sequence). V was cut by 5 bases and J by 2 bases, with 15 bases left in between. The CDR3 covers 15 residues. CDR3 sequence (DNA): TGTGCCAGCAGCCCCAGGCGGGGAGAGCAAGAGACCCAGTACTTC. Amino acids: CASSPRRGEQETQYF. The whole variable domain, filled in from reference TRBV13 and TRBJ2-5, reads AAGVIQSPRHLIKEKRETATLKCYPIPRHDTVYWYQQGPGQDPQFLISFYEKMQSDKGSIPDRFSAQQFSDYHSELNMSSLELGDSALYFCASSPRRGEQETQYFGPGTRLLVL.

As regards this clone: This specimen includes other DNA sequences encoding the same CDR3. For the CDR3, the DNA is TGTGCCAGCAGCGCCGGGACAGGGGGGAACACTGAAGCTTTCTTT. Its translation is CASSAGTGGNTEAFF. V and J are TRBV6-1 and TRBJ1-1, with 11 bases aligning to TRBD1. The CDR3 runs to 15 residues. CDR1 is MNHNS, CDR2 SASEGT, per germline. The trim removed 6 bases at V and 1 base at J, leaving 4 bases unmatched.

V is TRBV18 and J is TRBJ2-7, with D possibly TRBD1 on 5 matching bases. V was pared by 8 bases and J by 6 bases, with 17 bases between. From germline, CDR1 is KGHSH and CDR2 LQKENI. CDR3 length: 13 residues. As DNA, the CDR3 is TGTGCCAGCGCCAGGGATCCCTTATCCGAGCAGTACTTC. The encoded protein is CASARDPLSEQYF.

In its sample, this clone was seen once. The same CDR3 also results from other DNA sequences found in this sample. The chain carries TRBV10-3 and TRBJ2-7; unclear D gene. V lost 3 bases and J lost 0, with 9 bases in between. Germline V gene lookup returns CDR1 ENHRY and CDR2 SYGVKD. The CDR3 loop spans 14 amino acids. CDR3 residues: CAISDRARSYEQYF. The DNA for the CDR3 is TGTGCCATCAGTGACCGGGCGCGCTCCTACGAGCAGTACTTC.

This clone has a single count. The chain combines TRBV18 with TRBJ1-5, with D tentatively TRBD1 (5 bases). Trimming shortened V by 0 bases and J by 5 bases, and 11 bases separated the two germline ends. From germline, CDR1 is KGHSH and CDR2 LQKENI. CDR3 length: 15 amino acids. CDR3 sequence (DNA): TGTGCCAGCTCACCACCGGGGGTTAGGGATCAGCCCCAGCATTTT. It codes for CASSPPGVRDQPQHF. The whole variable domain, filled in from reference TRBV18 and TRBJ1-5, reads NAGVMQNPRHLVRRRGQEARLRCSPMKGHSHVYWYRQLPEEGLKFMVYLQKENIIDESGMPKERFSAEFPKEGPSILRIQQVVRGDSAAYFCASSPPGVRDQPQHFGDGTRLSIL.

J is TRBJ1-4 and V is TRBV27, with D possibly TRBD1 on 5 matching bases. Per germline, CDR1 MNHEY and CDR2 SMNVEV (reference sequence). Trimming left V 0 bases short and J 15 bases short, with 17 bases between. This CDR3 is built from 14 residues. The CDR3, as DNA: TGTGCCAGCAGTTTATCAGGGGCCCTTAGGGAAGTGTTTTTT. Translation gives CASSLSGALREVFF.

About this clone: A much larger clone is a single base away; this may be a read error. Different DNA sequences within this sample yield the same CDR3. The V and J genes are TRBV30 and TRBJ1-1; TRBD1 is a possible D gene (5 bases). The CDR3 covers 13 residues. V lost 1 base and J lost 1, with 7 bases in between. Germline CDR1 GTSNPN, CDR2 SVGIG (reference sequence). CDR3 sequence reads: CAWSAQGNTEAFF. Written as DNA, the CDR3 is TGTGCCTGGAGTGCGCAGGGGAACACTGAAGCTTTCTTT.

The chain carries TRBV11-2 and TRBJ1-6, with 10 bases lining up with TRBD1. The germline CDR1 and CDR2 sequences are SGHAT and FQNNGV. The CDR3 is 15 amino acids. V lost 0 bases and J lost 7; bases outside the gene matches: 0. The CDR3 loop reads CASSLEGQGNSPLHF. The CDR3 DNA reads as TGTGCCAGCAGCTTAGAGGGACAGGGGAATTCACCCCTCCACTTT. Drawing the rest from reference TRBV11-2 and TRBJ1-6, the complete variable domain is EAGVAQSPRYKIIEKRQSVAFWCNPISGHATLYWYQQILGQGPKLLIQFQNNGVVDDSQLPKDRFSAERLKGVDSTLKIQPAKLEDSAVYLCASSLEGQGNSPLHFGNGTRLTVT.

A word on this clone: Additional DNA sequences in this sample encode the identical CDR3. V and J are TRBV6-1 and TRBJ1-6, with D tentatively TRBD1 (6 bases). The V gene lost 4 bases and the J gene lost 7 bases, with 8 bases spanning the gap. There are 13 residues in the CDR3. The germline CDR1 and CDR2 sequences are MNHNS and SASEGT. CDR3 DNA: TGTGCCAGCAGTGGGACAGCCAATTCACCCCTCCACTTT. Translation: CASSGTANSPLHF.

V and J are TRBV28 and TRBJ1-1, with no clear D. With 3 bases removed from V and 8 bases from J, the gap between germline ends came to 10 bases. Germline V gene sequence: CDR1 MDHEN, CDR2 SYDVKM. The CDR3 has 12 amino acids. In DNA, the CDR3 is TGTGCCAGCAGTTTTGCGGCAAAAGAAGCTTTCTTT. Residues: CASSFAAKEAFF.

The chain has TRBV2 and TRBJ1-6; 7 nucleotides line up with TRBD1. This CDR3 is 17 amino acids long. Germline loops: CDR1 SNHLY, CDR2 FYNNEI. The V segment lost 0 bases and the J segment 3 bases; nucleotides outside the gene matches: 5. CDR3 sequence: CASSEAGTGVYNSPLHF. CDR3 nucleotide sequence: TGTGCCAGCAGTGAAGCGGGAACAGGGGTCTATAATTCACCCCTCCACTTT.

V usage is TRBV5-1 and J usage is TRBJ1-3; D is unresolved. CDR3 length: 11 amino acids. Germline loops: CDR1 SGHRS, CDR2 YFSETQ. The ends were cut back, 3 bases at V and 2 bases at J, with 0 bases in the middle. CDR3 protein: CASSSGNTIYF. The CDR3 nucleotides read TGCGCCAGCAGCTCTGGAAACACCATATATTTT. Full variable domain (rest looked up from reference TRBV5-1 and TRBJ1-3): KAGVTQTPRYLIKTRGQQVTLSCSPISGHRSVSWYQQTPGQGLQFLFEYFSETQRNKGNFPGRFSGRQFSNSRSEMNVSTLELGDSALYLCASSSGNTIYFGEGSWLTVV.

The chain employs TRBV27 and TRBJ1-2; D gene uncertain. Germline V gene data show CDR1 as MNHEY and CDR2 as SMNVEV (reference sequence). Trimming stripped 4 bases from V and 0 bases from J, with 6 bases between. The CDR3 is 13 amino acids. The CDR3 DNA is TGTGCCAGCAGTTCATGGTCTAACTATGGCTACACCTTC. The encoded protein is CASSSWSNYGYTF.

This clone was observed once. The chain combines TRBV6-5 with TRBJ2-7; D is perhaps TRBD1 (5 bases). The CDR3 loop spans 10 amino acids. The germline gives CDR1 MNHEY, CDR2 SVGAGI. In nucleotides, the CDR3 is TGTGGGGGCCACTCCTACGAGCAGTACTTC. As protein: CGGHSYEQYF.

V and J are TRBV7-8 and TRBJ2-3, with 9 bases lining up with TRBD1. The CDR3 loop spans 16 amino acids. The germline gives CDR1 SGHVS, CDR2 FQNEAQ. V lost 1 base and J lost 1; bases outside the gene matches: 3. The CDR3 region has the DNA TGTGCCAGCAGCTTAGAGGGACAGGGACGCACAGATACGCAGTATTTT. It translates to CASSLEGQGRTDTQYF.

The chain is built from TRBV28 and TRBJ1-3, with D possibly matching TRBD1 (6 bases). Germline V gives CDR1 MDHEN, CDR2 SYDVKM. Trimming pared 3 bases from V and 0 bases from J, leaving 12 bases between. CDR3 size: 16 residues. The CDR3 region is CASSFGIRGSGNTIYF. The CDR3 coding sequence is TGTGCCAGCAGTTTTGGGATCAGGGGCTCTGGAAACACCATATATTTT.

The CDR3 region is CASSTPGTADYEQYF. The CDR3 region has the DNA TGTGCCAGCAGCACCCCCGGGACAGCAGACTACGAGCAGTACTTC. J is TRBJ2-7 and V is TRBV5-4; 7 nucleotides agree with TRBD1. Trimming at V came to 4 bases and at J to 3 bases, leaving 10 bases not matched to a gene. The CDR3 consists of 15 residues. Looked up from germline, CDR1 is SGHNT and CDR2 is YYREEE (reference sequence). Full variable domain (remainder filled in from reference TRBV5-4 and TRBJ2-7): ETGVTQSPTHLIKTRGQQVTLRCSSQSGHNTVSWYQQALGQGPQFIFQYYREEENGRGNFPPRFSGLQFPNYSSELNVNALELDDSALYLCASSTPGTADYEQYFGPGTRLTVT.

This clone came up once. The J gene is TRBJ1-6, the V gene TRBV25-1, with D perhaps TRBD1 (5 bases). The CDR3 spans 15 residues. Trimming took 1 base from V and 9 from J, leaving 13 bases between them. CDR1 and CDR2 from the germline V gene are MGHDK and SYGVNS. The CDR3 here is CASSEFEVGGSPLHF. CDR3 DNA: TGTGCCAGCAGTGAATTTGAAGTGGGGGGTTCACCCCTCCACTTT.

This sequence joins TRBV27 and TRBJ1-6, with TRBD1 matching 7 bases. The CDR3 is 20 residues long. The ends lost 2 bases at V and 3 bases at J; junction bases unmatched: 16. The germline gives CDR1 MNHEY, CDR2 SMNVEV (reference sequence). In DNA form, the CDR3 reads TGTGCCAGCAGTTTAAGTACAGGGGCACTTTTGATCGGCTATAATTCACCCCTCCACTTT. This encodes CASSLSTGALLIGYNSPLHF.

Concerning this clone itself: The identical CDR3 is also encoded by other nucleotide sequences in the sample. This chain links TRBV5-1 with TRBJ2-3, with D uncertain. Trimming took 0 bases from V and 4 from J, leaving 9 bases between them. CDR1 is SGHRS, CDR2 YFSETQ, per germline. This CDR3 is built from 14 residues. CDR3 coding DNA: TGCGCCAGCAGCTTGGGCCTAGGAGCAGATACGCAGTATTTT. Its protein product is CASSLGLGADTQYF.

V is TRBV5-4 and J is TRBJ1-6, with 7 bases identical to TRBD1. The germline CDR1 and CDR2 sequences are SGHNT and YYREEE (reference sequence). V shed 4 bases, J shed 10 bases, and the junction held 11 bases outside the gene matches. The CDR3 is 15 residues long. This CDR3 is CASSPNRGKESPLHF. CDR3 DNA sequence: TGTGCCAGCAGCCCGAACAGGGGTAAAGAGTCACCCCTCCACTTT.

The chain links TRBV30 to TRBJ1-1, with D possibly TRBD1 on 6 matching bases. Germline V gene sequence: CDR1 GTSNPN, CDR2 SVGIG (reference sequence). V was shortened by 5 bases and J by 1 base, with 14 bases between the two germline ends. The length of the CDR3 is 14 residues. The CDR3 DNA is TGTGCCTGGCTCAACAGGGCTGGGAACACTGAAGCTTTCTTT. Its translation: CAWLNRAGNTEAFF. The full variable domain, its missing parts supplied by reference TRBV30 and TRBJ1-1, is SQTIHQWPATLVQPVGSPLSLECTVEGTSNPNLYWYRQAAGRGLQLLFYSVGIGQISSEVPQNLSASRPQDRQFILSSKKLLLSDSGFYLCAWLNRAGNTEAFFGQGTRLTVV.

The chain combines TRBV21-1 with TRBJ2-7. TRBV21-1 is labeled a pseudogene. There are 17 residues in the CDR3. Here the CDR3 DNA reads TGTGCCAGCAGCAAACCTCAATTCGAGGGGCATCCCTACGAGCAGTACTTC. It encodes CASSKPQFEGHPYEQYF.

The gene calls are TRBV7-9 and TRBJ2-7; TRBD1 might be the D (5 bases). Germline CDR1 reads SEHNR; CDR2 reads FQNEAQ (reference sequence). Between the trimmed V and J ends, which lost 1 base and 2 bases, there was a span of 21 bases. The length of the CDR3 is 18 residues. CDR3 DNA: TGTGCCAGCAGCTTAGTACACGCGCAGGGTTCGAATGCCTACGAGCAGTACTTC. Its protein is CASSLVHAQGSNAYEQYF.

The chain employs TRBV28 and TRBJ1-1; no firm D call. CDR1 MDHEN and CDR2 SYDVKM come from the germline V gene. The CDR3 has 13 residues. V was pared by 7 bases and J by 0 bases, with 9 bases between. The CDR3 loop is CASTTSMNTEAFF. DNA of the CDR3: TGTGCCAGCACGACCAGCATGAACACTGAAGCTTTCTTT.